Listed here is a single T cell receptor (beta chain). The data were taken from a study of blood T cells in healthy people across ages. This CDR3 spans 19 amino acids. The germline V gene has CDR1 SGHRS and CDR2 YFSETQ. The trim removed 4 bases at V and 0 bases at J, leaving 9 bases unmatched. Sample-barcoded 5' priming and a J-beta primer mix drove a second PCR of roughly 6 to 12 cycles. Unique molecular identifiers of 12 random nucleotides labeled each cDNA. From the 5' RACE reads, TCRdb called clonotypes with MiXCR, one entry per CDR3 protein. The sample comprises some 1.1 million distinct CDR3 sequences, less than 45% of which are singletons, and around 13% rests with the top ten.

The origin of this receptor is a man aged 18 to 30 in good health. The sequencing input was blood. V usage is TRBV5-1 and J usage is TRBJ2-1; 14 bases agree with TRBD2. The CDR3 DNA reads as TGCGCCAGCAGCGGCGGACTAGCGGGGGGCCTAAGCTCCTACAATGAGCAGTTCTTC. Protein product: CASSGGLAGGLSSYNEQFF.